Below, 3 T cell receptor beta chains from the same sample are listed, as sequenced in a study of tumor-infiltrating lymphocytes in primary liver carcinoma. Starting from 500 ng of total RNA, TCR beta cDNA was produced with a primer in the constant region. Investigators got TCR beta libraries out of three nested multiplex PCR rounds, done with slightly modified ARM-PCR. Running ten to eleven cycles apiece, the first two PCR rounds relied on TRBV1-TRBV30 forward primers together with a C-beta reverse primer. TCRdb fed the multiplex PCR reads into MiXCR, producing one record per CDR3 protein. Among some 190,000 distinct CDR3 sequences listed, 50% to 75% were seen once. Unsorted whole blood supplied the RNA, and germline DNA was extracted too. Sequencing was carried out using peripheral blood. The source of these receptors is a man in his forties with primary liver carcinoma and hepatitis B virus infection.

The chain carries TRBV6-5 and TRBJ2-5; D possibly corresponds to TRBD1 (5 bases). Trimming removed 4 bases at V and 2 bases at J, with 14 bases between. Germline values: CDR1 MNHEY, CDR2 SVGAGI. There are 15 residues in the CDR3. This CDR3 is CASSCRTRLQETQYF. CDR3 coding DNA: TGTGCCAGCAGTTGCCGGACACGCCTACAAGAGACCCAGTACTTC.

The rearrangement links TRBV11-2 to TRBJ1-4; 7 bases are shared with TRBD1. Trimming removed 5 bases from V and 5 bases from J; junction bases left unmatched: 20. The CDR3 contains 19 residues. CDR1 and CDR2 (germline): SGHAT, FQNNGV. The CDR3 region has the DNA TGTGCCAGCAGCCATCCCCGGGGACAGCAAATCGTGCTGAATGAAAAACTGTTTTTT. The encoded protein is CASSHPRGQQIVLNEKLFF.

This clonotype was picked up a small number of times. The chain joins TRBV6-6 to TRBJ2-7; unclear D gene. The germline CDR1 and CDR2 sequences are MNHNY and SVGAGI (reference sequence). There are 12 residues in the CDR3. V was clipped by 2 bases and J by 5 bases, with 7 bases between them. This CDR3 is CASSYPRDEQYF. The CDR3 region has the DNA TGTGCCAGCAGTTACCCTCGGGACGAGCAGTACTTC.